A selection of T cell receptor beta chains follows, all from one sample in a study of T-cell memory formation after mild COVID-19. TCRdb called the 5' RACE reads again in MiXCR, with one record for every CDR3 protein. Of roughly 600,000 distinct CDR3 sequences in the sample, roughly 18% were seen once. The specimen sequenced was PBMCs or a T cell subset sorted from them (not recorded which). Receptors were obtained from an adult woman who had mild COVID-19 (a few samples of this study predate the infection). Cell type and time point are not known. CDR3s include the opening cysteine and the closing phenylalanine or tryptophan. The D gene is left open where the match is weak. Expanded clones get a size class; other rows say once, few or many, or leave the size out.

J,D,V,size,DNA,CDR3
TRBJ2-1,TRBD2,TRBV3-1,few,TGTGCCAGCAGCCCTCCACCGGCGGGAGGGGAAGCGAATGAGCAGTTCTTC,CASSPPPAGGEANEQFF
TRBJ2-3,-,TRBV27,few,TGTGCCAGCAGATCCCACGCGGAAAGCACAGATACGCAGTATTTT,CASRSHAESTDTQYF
TRBJ2-3,-,TRBV6-6,-,TGTGCCAGCAGCTACCAGACGCTAGATACGCAGTATTTT,CASSYQTLDTQYF
TRBJ1-1,TRBD1,TRBV5-6,-,TGTGCCAGCAGCTTGGGGGCCACAGGGGACACTGAAGCTTTCTTT,CASSLGATGDTEAFF
TRBJ2-7,TRBD1,TRBV4-3,-,TGCGCCAGCAGCCAAGTAGGGACAGGCTACGAGCAGTACTTC,CASSQVGTGYEQYF
TRBJ2-7,-,TRBV11-2,-,TGTGCCAGCAGCTCGCTCCAGGGACTCGGAAAGCAGTACTTC,CASSSLQGLGKQYF
TRBJ2-7,TRBD1,TRBV5-1,many,TGTGCCAGCAGCACCGGGACAGGGGCCTACGAGCAGTACTTC,CASSTGTGAYEQYF
TRBJ1-1,-,TRBV7-9,-,TGTGCCAGCAGTCTAGCCCCTGAAGCTTTCTTT,CASSLAPEAFF
TRBJ2-2,TRBD1,TRBV6-5,-,TGTGCCAGCAGTTCCGGACAGGGACGCGCGTCCGGGGAGCTGTTTTTT,CASSSGQGRASGELFF
TRBJ2-2,-,TRBV5-1,few,TGCGCCAGCAGCTTGTGGATCCGGGACACCCGAGGGGAGCTGTTTTTT,CASSLWIRDTRGELFF
TRBJ2-5,-,TRBV5-1,many,TGCGCCAGCAGCTTGGAGCGAGGCGGCGAGACCCAGTACTTC,CASSLERGGETQYF
TRBJ2-1,TRBD2,TRBV18,many,TGCGCCAGCAGCCCTTTAGCGGGATCCTACAATGAGCAGTTCTTC,CASSPLAGSYNEQFF
TRBJ2-6,-,TRBV28,-,TGTGCCAGCAGTTTAACGTCAGGCCTCTCTGGGGCCAACGTCCTGACTTTC,CASSLTSGLSGANVLTF
TRBJ1-4,TRBD1,TRBV6-5,few,TGTGCCAGCAGTCCTTGGGAGGGGGCATGGAATGAAAAACTGTTTTTT,CASSPWEGAWNEKLFF
TRBJ2-4,TRBD2,TRBV25-1,-,TGTGCCAGCAGTCCGGGAGGGAGATGGGCCCTTACCAAAAACATTCAGTACTTC,CASSPGGRWALTKNIQYF
TRBJ1-1,-,TRBV6-2/TRBV6-3,few,TGTGCCAGCAGTTATTCAGGGTTCGATGAAGCTTTCTTT,CASSYSGFDEAFF
TRBJ2-3,TRBD2,TRBV12-3/TRBV12-4,many,TGTGCCAGCAGCGAACTAGCGGGGGTAGATACGCAGTATTTT,CASSELAGVDTQYF
TRBJ1-1,TRBD1,TRBV3-1,-,TGTGCCAGCAGCCACTGGACAGGGAACACTGAAGCTTTCTTT,CASSHWTGNTEAFF
TRBJ2-7,-,TRBV3-1,few,TGTGCCAGCAGCTCTAGGACAGTCAGGGGCTCCTACGAGCAGTACTTC,CASSSRTVRGSYEQYF
TRBJ1-2,TRBD1,TRBV7-9,-,TGTGCCAGCAGCTCAGGACAGGGAGATGTCGTAAAAGACTACACCTTC,CASSSGQGDVVKDYTF
TRBJ2-3,-,TRBV27,few,TGTGCCAGCTCGAGGACCACTAGCACAGATACGCAGTATTTT,CASSRTTSTDTQYF
TRBJ2-2,-,TRBV4-1,few,TGCGCCAGCAGCCAAGATCGTGGGACACTCACCGGGGAGCTGTTTTTT,CASSQDRGTLTGELFF
TRBJ1-5,-,TRBV24-1,-,TGTGCCACCAGTGTGAAGGATTTCAATCAGCCCCAGCATTTT,CATSVKDFNQPQHF
TRBJ2-2,-,TRBV9,-,TGTGCCAGCAGCGTAGTGGGGGGCCTCAACACCGGGGAGCTGTTTTTT,CASSVVGGLNTGELFF
TRBJ2-2,-,TRBV20-1,many,TGCAGTGCTAGTCGGCAAGCGAACACCGGGGAGCTGTTTTTT,CSASRQANTGELFF
TRBJ2-5,-,TRBV21-1,-,TGTGCCAGCAGCAAAGGGCGGGACACTTCCTCCGAAGAGACCCAGTACTTC,CASSKGRDTSSEETQYF
TRBJ2-2,TRBD1,TRBV9,-,TGTGCCAGCAGCTCCCATGGGACAGCGAACACCGGGGAGCTGTTTTTT,CASSSHGTANTGELFF
TRBJ2-1,-,TRBV30,few,TGTGCCTGGAGCATCAGCTGGGGACACAATGAGCAGTTCTTC,CAWSISWGHNEQFF
TRBJ1-2,-,TRBV30,once,TGTGCCTGGAGTGTCAAGGGCGCCAAGAACTATGGCTACACCTTC,CAWSVKGAKNYGYTF
TRBJ2-2,-,TRBV21-1,few,TGTGCCAGCAAGGGGGGACAGCCGAACACCGGGGAGCTGTTTTTT,CASKGGQPNTGELFF
TRBJ1-3,TRBD1,TRBV4-2,-,TGTGCCAGCAGCCAAGCCCACCTTGGGACAGGGCTCTCATCTGGAAACACCATATATTTT,CASSQAHLGTGLSSGNTIYF
TRBJ2-4,-,TRBV20-1,-,TGCAGTGCTAGAGAGGAGTTCCTAGCCAAAAACATTCAGTACTTC,CSAREEFLAKNIQYF
TRBJ2-1,-,TRBV12-3/TRBV12-4,few,TGTGCCAGCAGGCTTCCGGGAGCAGAGTCCTACAATGAGCAGTTCTTC,CASRLPGAESYNEQFF
TRBJ1-2,TRBD1,TRBV9,-,TGTGCCAGCAGGATAGGGACAGGGGATGGTGGCTACACCTTC,CASRIGTGDGGYTF
TRBJ2-3,-,TRBV11-2,-,TGTGCCAGCAGCTCTTGGGGCCGGGGTAGCACAGATACGCAGTATTTT,CASSSWGRGSTDTQYF
TRBJ2-3,-,TRBV5-4,few,TGTGCCAGCAGCTTGGGTCCCCAGCTCACAGATACGCAGTATTTT,CASSLGPQLTDTQYF
TRBJ1-4,TRBD1,TRBV7-9,-,TGTGCCAGCAGCAGGACAGGGGTTCTTGAAAAACTGTTTTTT,CASSRTGVLEKLFF
TRBJ2-3,-,TRBV7-2,-,TGTGCCAGCAGTCCTATGGGGGGAAGCACAGATACGCAGTATTTT,CASSPMGGSTDTQYF
TRBJ1-1,-,TRBV3-1,-,TGTGCCAGCAGCCAGTACGGAGGGGTTAACACTGAAGCTTTCTTT,CASSQYGGVNTEAFF
TRBJ2-7,TRBD2,TRBV24-1,-,TGTGCCACCAGTGATCGGACTAGCGGCTCCTACGAGCAGTACTTC,CATSDRTSGSYEQYF
TRBJ2-1,TRBD2,TRBV4-1,-,TGCGCCAGCAGCCATTCCCCTCTGGGACTAGTGGGCAGCAATGAGCAGTTCTTC,CASSHSPLGLVGSNEQFF
TRBJ2-5,TRBD1,TRBV6-1,-,TGTGCCAGCAGTGATAACAGGGGGGTCCAAGAGACCCAGTACTTC,CASSDNRGVQETQYF
TRBJ2-7,TRBD2,TRBV5-1,once,TGCGCCAGCAGCTTAGGGTCTAGCGGGGGCCCGAGCTCCTACGAGCAGTACTTC,CASSLGSSGGPSSYEQYF
TRBJ2-5,TRBD2,TRBV5-1,few,TGCGCCAGCAGCTACGGGTTGACTAGCGGAGAGACCCAGTACTTC,CASSYGLTSGETQYF
TRBJ1-5,-,TRBV6-5,-,TGTGCCAGCAGTTACGGGGACCGGGACATCTATAGCAATCAGCCCCAGCATTTT,CASSYGDRDIYSNQPQHF
TRBJ1-2,-,TRBV18,once,TGTGCCAGCTCACCAACGTCCAGTAACTATGGCTACACCTTC,CASSPTSSNYGYTF
TRBJ2-2,-,TRBV20-1,few,TGCAGTGCTATTATGCCCGGGAGTGTCGGGGAGCTGTTTTTT,CSAIMPGSVGELFF
TRBJ2-7,-,TRBV7-9,-,TGTGCCAGCAGCGTAGCCGGGACTTCGACCTACGAGCAGTACTTC,CASSVAGTSTYEQYF